The sequence of this T cell receptor beta chain was determined in a study of T cell responses to AZD1222 COVID-19 vaccine. General study findings and limits: Among spike-specific TCRs, nearly half reportedly target unmutated variant regions.

Worth noting for this clone: Antigen unknown.

Germline values: CDR1 MGHDK, CDR2 SYGVNS. The CDR3 is 15 residues long. Trimming took 5 bases from V and 4 from J; bases not matched to a gene: 8. Here immunoSEQ multiplex PCR was the method, and the copy in TCRdb shows in-frame clones only, minus some. The sample lists some 120,000 clones, 80% to 90% seen once, with about 1.5% in the top ten. The chain combines TRBV25-1 with TRBJ1-5; 7 bases align to TRBD1. This specimen was peripheral blood, taken on day 0 of AZD1222 vaccination. The source of this sequence is an adult in good health. CDR3 DNA sequence: TGTGCCAGCAGTCCCGGGACAGTCTTTAATCAGCCCCAGCATTTT. Protein sequence: CASSPGTVFNQPQHF. The entire variable domain, with the rest obtained from reference TRBV25-1 and TRBJ1-5, is as follows: EADIYQTPRYLVIGTGKKITLECSQTMGHDKMYWYQQDPGMELHLIHYSYGVNSTEKGDLSSESTVSRIRTEHFPLTLESARPSHTSQYLCASSPGTVFNQPQHFGDGTRLSIL.